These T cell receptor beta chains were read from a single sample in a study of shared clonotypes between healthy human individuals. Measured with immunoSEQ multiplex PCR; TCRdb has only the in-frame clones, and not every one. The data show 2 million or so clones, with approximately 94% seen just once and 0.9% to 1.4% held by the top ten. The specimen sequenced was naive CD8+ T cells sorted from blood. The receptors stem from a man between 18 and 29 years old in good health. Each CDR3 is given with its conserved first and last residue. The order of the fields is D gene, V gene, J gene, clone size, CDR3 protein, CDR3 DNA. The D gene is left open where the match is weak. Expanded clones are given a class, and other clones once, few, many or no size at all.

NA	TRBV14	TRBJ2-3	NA	CASSQDLGDTQYF	TGTGCCAGCAGCCAAGATCTCGGGGATACGCAGTATTTT
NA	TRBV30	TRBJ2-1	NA	CACDGSYNEQFF	TGTGCCTGTGACGGCTCCTACAATGAGCAGTTCTTC
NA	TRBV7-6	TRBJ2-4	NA	CASSSLDNRGKNIQYF	TGTGCCAGCAGCTCCCTGGACAATAGGGGCAAAAACATTCAGTACTTC
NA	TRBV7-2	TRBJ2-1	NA	CASSFLQGGINEQFF	TGTGCCAGCAGCTTTTTACAGGGAGGAATCAATGAGCAGTTCTTC
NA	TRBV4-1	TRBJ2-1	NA	CASSPVGTFSYNEQFF	TGCGCCAGCAGCCCAGTAGGGACTTTCTCCTACAATGAGCAGTTCTTC
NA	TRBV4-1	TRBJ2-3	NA	CASSPRVTSTDTQYF	TGCGCCAGCAGCCCCCGGGTCACCTCCACAGATACGCAGTATTTT
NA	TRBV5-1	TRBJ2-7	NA	CASSSSHYTYEQYF	TGCGCCAGCAGCTCATCTCATTACACCTACGAGCAGTACTTC
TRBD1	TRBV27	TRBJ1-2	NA	CASSLFIQGDNYGYTF	TGTGCCAGCAGTTTATTCATACAGGGGGATAACTATGGCTACACCTTC
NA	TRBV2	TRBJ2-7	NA	CASSETMGSSYEQYF	TGTGCCAGCAGTGAAACGATGGGCAGCTCCTACGAGCAGTACTTC
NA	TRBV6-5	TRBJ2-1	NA	CASSLEGSYNEQFF	TGTGCCAGCAGTTTGGAGGGCTCCTACAATGAGCAGTTCTTC
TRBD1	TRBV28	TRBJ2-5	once	CASSTRTGGEAQYF	TGTGCCAGCAGTACCCGGACAGGGGGTGAAGCCCAGTACTTC
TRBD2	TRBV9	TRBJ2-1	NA	CASSPSGVSYNEQFF	TGTGCCAGCAGTCCTAGCGGGGTATCCTACAATGAGCAGTTCTTC
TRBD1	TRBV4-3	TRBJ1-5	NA	CASSQAQGVGQPQHF	TGCGCCAGCAGCCAAGCACAGGGGGTAGGTCAGCCCCAGCATTTT
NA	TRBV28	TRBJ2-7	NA	CASSLFPYEQYF	TGTGCCAGCAGTTTATTCCCCTACGAGCAGTACTTC
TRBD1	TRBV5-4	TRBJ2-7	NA	CASSEGQGGTYEQYF	TGTGCCAGCAGCGAAGGACAGGGGGGTACCTACGAGCAGTACTTC
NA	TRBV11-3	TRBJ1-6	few	CASSTGGFNSPLHF	TGTGCCAGCAGCACCGGCGGTTTTAATTCACCCCTCCACTTT
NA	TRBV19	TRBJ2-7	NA	CASSMRLASYEQYF	TGTGCCAGTAGTATGAGGCTAGCGTCCTACGAGCAGTACTTC
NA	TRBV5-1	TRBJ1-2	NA	CASSFAEGVTYGYTF	TGCGCCAGCAGCTTTGCGGAGGGGGTCACCTATGGCTACACCTTC
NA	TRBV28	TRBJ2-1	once	CASSPPSNNEQFF	TGTGCCAGCAGTCCCCCCTCAAACAATGAGCAGTTCTTC
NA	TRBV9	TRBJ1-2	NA	CASSVGDSYGYTF	TGTGCCAGCAGCGTCGGAGATTCTTATGGCTACACCTTC
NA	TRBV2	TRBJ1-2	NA	CASKTHGANYGYTF	TGTGCCAGCAAGACTCACGGGGCTAACTATGGCTACACCTTC
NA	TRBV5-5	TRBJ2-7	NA	CASSLLSGQRRSYEQYF	TGTGCCAGCAGCTTGCTATCAGGACAGCGTCGCTCCTACGAGCAGTACTTC
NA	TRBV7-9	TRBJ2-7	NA	CASSARSYEQYF	TGTGCCAGCAGCGCCCGGTCCTACGAGCAGTACTTC
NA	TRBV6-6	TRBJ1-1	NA	CASSSTIMNTEAFF	TGTGCCAGCAGTTCGACGATCATGAACACTGAAGCTTTCTTT
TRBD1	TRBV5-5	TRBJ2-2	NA	CASSGRDREMVAGTGELFF	TGTGCCAGCAGCGGCCGGGACAGGGAGATGGTTGCGGGCACCGGGGAGCTGTTTTTT
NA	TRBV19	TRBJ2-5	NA	CASSIAGPQETQYF	TGTGCCAGTAGTATTGCGGGTCCGCAAGAGACCCAGTACTTC
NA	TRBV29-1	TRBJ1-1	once	CSAAWDGTFF	TGCAGCGCCGCCTGGGACGGGACTTTCTTT
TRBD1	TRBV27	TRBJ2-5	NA	CASSLSVPEDRREETQYF	TGTGCCAGCAGTTTATCGGTACCTGAGGACAGGCGAGAAGAGACCCAGTACTTC
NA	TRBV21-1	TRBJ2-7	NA	CASSKVVFRTSGGREQYF	TGTGCCAGCAGCAAAGTAGTTTTCCGGACTAGCGGGGGCAGGGAGCAGTACTTC
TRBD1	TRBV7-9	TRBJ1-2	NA	CASSLGVTGYGYTF	TGTGCCAGCAGCTTAGGGGTGACAGGGTATGGCTACACCTTC
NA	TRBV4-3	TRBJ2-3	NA	CASSQGHTDTQYF	TGCGCCAGCAGCCAGGGTCACACAGATACGCAGTATTTT
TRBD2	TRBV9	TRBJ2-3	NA	CASSVDGAGNTQYF	TGTGCCAGCAGCGTAGATGGAGCGGGGAATACGCAGTATTTT
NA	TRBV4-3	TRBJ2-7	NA	CASSQDWTGYNEQYF	TGCGCCAGCAGCCAAGATTGGACGGGATATAACGAGCAGTACTTC
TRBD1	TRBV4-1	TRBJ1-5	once	CASSPSRGPYQPQHF	TGCGCCAGCAGTCCAAGTAGGGGGCCCTATCAGCCCCAGCATTTT
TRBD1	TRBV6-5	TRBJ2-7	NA	CASSAGTVYEQYF	TGTGCCAGCAGCGCCGGGACAGTCTACGAGCAGTACTTC
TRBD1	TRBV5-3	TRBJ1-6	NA	CARSWTGFLHSPLHF	TGTGCCAGAAGCTGGACAGGGTTTTTGCATTCACCCCTCCACTTT
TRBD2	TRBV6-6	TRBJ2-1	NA	CASSAPGGNEQFF	TGTGCCAGCAGTGCCCCGGGGGGCAATGAGCAGTTCTTC
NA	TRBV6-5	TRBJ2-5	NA	CASSLQDNGETQYF	TGTGCCAGCAGTCTTCAGGACAATGGAGAGACCCAGTACTTC
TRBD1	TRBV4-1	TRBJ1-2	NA	CASSLGGTGVYGYTF	TGCGCCAGCAGCCTTGGCGGGACAGGGGTCTATGGCTACACCTTC
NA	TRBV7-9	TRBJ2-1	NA	CASSHTGSHYNEQFF	TGTGCCAGCAGCCACACAGGGTCCCACTACAATGAGCAGTTCTTC
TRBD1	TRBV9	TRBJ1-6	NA	CASSGRQGPPGSPLHF	TGTGCCAGCAGCGGGAGACAGGGCCCACCGGGATCACCCCTCCACTTT
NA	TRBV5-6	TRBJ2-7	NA	CASSFNSGYEQYF	TGTGCCAGCAGCTTTAATTCGGGCTACGAGCAGTACTTC
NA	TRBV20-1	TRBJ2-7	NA	CSARTEYEQYF	TGCAGTGCTAGAACAGAGTACGAGCAGTACTTC
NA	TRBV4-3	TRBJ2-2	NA	CASSPDPGWGELFF	TGCGCCAGCAGCCCTGATCCAGGGTGGGGGGAGCTGTTTTTT
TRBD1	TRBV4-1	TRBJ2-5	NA	CASSQLAGQGQETQYF	TGCGCCAGCAGCCAACTCGCGGGACAGGGCCAAGAGACCCAGTACTTC
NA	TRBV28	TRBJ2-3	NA	CASSGSSGGTDTQYF	TGTGCCAGCAGCGGCTCTAGTGGGGGCACAGATACGCAGTATTTT
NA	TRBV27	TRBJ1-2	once	CASSLSVAGVKDYGYTF	TGTGCCAGCAGTTTATCTGTTGCAGGGGTTAAGGACTATGGCTACACCTTC
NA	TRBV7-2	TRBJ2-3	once	CASTVGPTWTDTQYF	TGTGCCAGCACTGTTGGACCGACCTGGACAGATACGCAGTATTTT
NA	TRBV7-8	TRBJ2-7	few	CASSFVSQNEQYF	TGTGCCAGCAGCTTCGTTTCTCAGAACGAGCAGTACTTC
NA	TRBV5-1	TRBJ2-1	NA	CASSPVGNDEQFF	TGCGCCAGCAGCCCGGTAGGGAACGATGAGCAGTTCTTC
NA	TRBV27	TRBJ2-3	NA	CASRGRFPDTQYF	TGTGCCAGCAGGGGTCGATTCCCAGATACGCAGTATTTT
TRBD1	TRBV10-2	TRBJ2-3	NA	CASSVVGQGVTDTQYF	TGCGCCAGCAGCGTAGTTGGACAGGGGGTCACAGATACGCAGTATTTT
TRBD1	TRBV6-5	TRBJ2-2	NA	CASSYPTGAPTGELFF	TGTGCCAGCAGTTACCCGACAGGGGCCCCGACCGGGGAGCTGTTTTTT
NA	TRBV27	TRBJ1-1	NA	CASSFVGSYTEAFF	TGTGCCAGCAGTTTCGTAGGGAGTTACACTGAAGCTTTCTTT
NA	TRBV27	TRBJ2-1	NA	CASSSGGLSYNEQFF	TGTGCCAGCAGTTCAGGGGGGCTCTCCTACAATGAGCAGTTCTTC
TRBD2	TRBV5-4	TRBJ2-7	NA	CASSLAGAGYEQYF	TGTGCCAGCAGCTTAGCGGGAGCGGGATACGAGCAGTACTTC
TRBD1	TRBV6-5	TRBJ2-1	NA	CASSYSTGESINEQFF	TGTGCCAGCAGTTACTCAACAGGGGAGAGCATCAATGAGCAGTTCTTC
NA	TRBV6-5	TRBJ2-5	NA	CASSSPSGGAETQYF	TGTGCCAGCAGCTCTCCCTCAGGGGGGGCGGAGACCCAGTACTTC
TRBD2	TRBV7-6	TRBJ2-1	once	CASSPSRGGSYNEQFF	TGTGCCAGCAGTCCTTCTCGGGGGGGCTCCTACAATGAGCAGTTCTTC
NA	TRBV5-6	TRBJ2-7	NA	CASSFRGEQYF	TGTGCCAGCAGCTTCCGGGGCGAGCAGTACTTC